The 19 T cell receptor beta chains presented below share a single source sample, sequenced in a study of early T cells in non-severe SARS-CoV-2 infection. TCRdb re-derived calls from the 5' RACE reads in MiXCR, one entry per CDR3 protein. There are about 35,000 distinct CDR3 sequences in the sample; approximately 4.4% occur only once, and 7.5% to 8.5% lies in the top ten. What was sequenced was whole blood. Receptors originate from an adult who was a healthcare worker with PCR-confirmed SARS-CoV-2 infection or an uninfected control (not recorded which).

The chain employs TRBV28 and TRBJ2-1; TRBD1 agrees at 12 bases. After removal of 1 base from V and 5 bases from J, the junction contained 3 bases not matched to a gene. The CDR3 has 16 amino acids. Germline V lookup: CDR1 MDHEN, CDR2 SYDVKM. DNA for the CDR3: TGTGCCAGCAGTTTATCGGGACAGGGGGCCCACAATGAGCAGTTCTTC. This sequence encodes CASSLSGQGAHNEQFF.

The sample holds many counts of this clonotype. This chain connects TRBV20-1 to TRBJ2-2, with D hard to call. This CDR3 has 15 residues. V lost 0 bases, J lost 8 bases, and 16 bases lay in between. Germline CDR1 is DFQATT and CDR2 is SNEGSKA (reference sequence). The CDR3 DNA reads as TGCAGTGCTAGAGATCTATTACGGCCGGATGGGGAGCTGTTTTTT. This sequence encodes CSARDLLRPDGELFF.

This clonotype has more than one count but fewer than ten. This rearrangement joins TRBV2 to TRBJ2-3, with D tentatively TRBD2 (6 bases). The ends were cut back, 5 bases at V and 0 bases at J, with 12 bases in the middle. The CDR3 totals 15 residues. Germline V gene data show CDR1 as SNHLY and CDR2 as FYNNEI. The CDR3 region is CASSLLATSTDTQYF. The CDR3 coding sequence is TGTGCCAGCAGTTTACTAGCTACGAGCACAGATACGCAGTATTTT. The full variable domain, its missing parts supplied by reference TRBV2 and TRBJ2-3, is EPEVTQTPSHQVTQMGQEVILRCVPISNHLYFYWYRQILGQKVEFLVSFYNNEISEKSEIFDDQFSVERPDGSNFTLKIRSTKLEDSAMYFCASSLLATSTDTQYFGPGTRLTVL.

Many counts were recorded for this clonotype. This rearrangement joins TRBV6-1 to TRBJ2-1; 8 bases line up with TRBD2. The CDR3 is 14 amino acids. Germline V gene sequence: CDR1 MNHNS, CDR2 SASEGT. V dropped 1 base and J dropped 6; count of bases not matched to a gene: 2. This chain's CDR3 is CASSEGLASNEQFF. CDR3 in DNA: TGTGCCAGCAGTGAAGGACTAGCGAGCAATGAGCAGTTCTTC.

Concerning this clonotype itself: A much larger clone differs by one base, so this may be a read error. J is TRBJ1-1 and V is TRBV9; D gene ambiguous. This CDR3 region has 15 residues. CDR1 and CDR2 from the germline V gene are SGDLS and YYNGEE. Written as DNA, the CDR3 is TGTGCCAGCGGCGTAGTCGTACGGATGAACACTGAAGCTTTCTTT. This gives the protein CASGVVVRMNTEAFF.

The J gene is TRBJ1-1, the V gene TRBV12-3 or TRBV12-4; 7 bases fit TRBD1. The CDR3 consists of 13 residues. V dropped 8 bases and J dropped 3; count of bases not matched to a gene: 6. This CDR3 is CASRAGGYTEAFF. The CDR3 DNA reads TGTGCCAGCCGAGCAGGGGGATACACTGAAGCTTTCTTT.

The chain employs TRBV20-1 and TRBJ2-7; TRBD2 might be the D (5 bases). From germline, CDR1 is DFQATT and CDR2 SNEGSKA (reference sequence). V was pared by 0 bases and J by 6 bases, with 15 bases between. The CDR3 loop spans 14 amino acids. This CDR3 reads CSAREGTGSVEQYF. CDR3 sequence (DNA): TGCAGTGCTAGAGAAGGAACTGGGAGCGTCGAGCAGTACTTC.

This rearrangement joins TRBV18 to TRBJ1-1, with D perhaps matching TRBD1 (6 bases). Trimming took 3 bases from V and 8 from J, leaving 13 bases between them. This CDR3 spans 13 amino acids. Germline CDR1 reads KGHSH; CDR2 reads LQKENI. CDR3: CASSPSTGTEAFF. DNA for the CDR3: TGTGCCAGCTCACCGAGTACAGGGACGGAAGCTTTCTTT.

Many counts were recorded for this clonotype. The chain joins TRBV7-2 to TRBJ2-3, with 13 bases lining up with TRBD2. Germline CDR1 reads SGHTA; CDR2 reads FQGNSA. This CDR3 is built from 16 residues. Germline trimming cut 4 bases from V and 4 bases from J; bases unmatched to any gene: 5. This chain's CDR3 is CASSSTSGGAADTQYF. In DNA form, the CDR3 reads TGTGCCAGCAGCTCAACTAGCGGGGGGGCGGCAGATACGCAGTATTTT. The full variable domain, its missing parts supplied by reference TRBV7-2 and TRBJ2-3, is GAGVSQSPSNKVTEKGKDVELRCDPISGHTALYWYRQSLGQGLEFLIYFQGNSAPDKSGLPSDRFSAERTGGSVSTLTIQRTQQEDSAVYLCASSSTSGGAADTQYFGPGTRLTVL.

This clonotype was picked up many times. The chain combines TRBV5-1 with TRBJ2-1, with 12 bases that match TRBD1. CDR3 length equals 19 residues. Germline-derived CDR1 and CDR2 are SGHRS and YFSETQ. V lost 4 bases and J lost 0; bases outside the gene matches: 11. CDR3: CASSPSGTGGVSSYNEQFF. The CDR3 nucleotides read TGCGCCAGCAGCCCGTCCGGGACAGGGGGCGTCAGCTCCTACAATGAGCAGTTCTTC.

Ten or more counts support this clonotype. The rearrangement uses TRBV2 and TRBJ1-5; a possible D gene is TRBD1 (5 bases). CDR3 length: 16 amino acids. Germline V gene sequence: CDR1 SNHLY, CDR2 FYNNEI. Between the trimmed V and J ends, which lost 3 bases and 0 bases, there was a span of 12 bases. The CDR3 coding sequence is TGTGCCAGCAGTGAGATCAGGGCGTCTAGCAATCAGCCCCAGCATTTT. Its protein is CASSEIRASSNQPQHF.

This clonotype was counted between two and nine times. The chain has TRBV28 and TRBJ1-2; D not resolved. V was trimmed by 2 bases and J by 2 bases, leaving 6 bases between them. The CDR3 covers 13 residues. The germline gives CDR1 MDHEN, CDR2 SYDVKM. Here the CDR3 reads CASSLIQNYGYTF. CDR3 sequence (DNA): TGTGCCAGCAGTTTAATCCAGAACTATGGCTACACCTTC.

This clonotype has at least ten counts. This rearrangement joins TRBV6-5 to TRBJ1-1; TRBD1 is a possible D gene (5 bases). The V end lost 2 bases, the J end lost 10 bases, and 8 bases lay between the germline ends. Germline V gives CDR1 MNHEY, CDR2 SVGAGI. CDR3 length: 11 residues. DNA of the CDR3: TGTGCCAGCAGTTACGAGGGGCGAGCTTTCTTT. It is translated as CASSYEGRAFF.

This clonotype was seen ten or more times. V usage is TRBV18 and J usage is TRBJ1-1; no definite D call. The length of the CDR3 is 12 residues. V lost 4 bases and J 8 bases, leaving 11 bases between the germline ends. CDR1 and CDR2 from the germline V gene are KGHSH and LQKENI. The CDR3 protein is CASSRAPSEAFF. CDR3 sequence (DNA): TGTGCCAGCTCACGGGCTCCCTCAGAAGCTTTCTTT.

V usage is TRBV28 and J usage is TRBJ2-3; 8 bases match TRBD2. The CDR3 totals 15 residues. Germline lookup yields CDR1 MDHEN and CDR2 SYDVKM. The V segment lost 7 bases and the J segment 3 bases; nucleotides outside the gene matches: 9. CDR3 coding DNA: TGTGCCAGCACTATTTCCGGGGGGGCAACAGATACGCAGTATTTT. It yields the protein CASTISGGATDTQYF. Supplemented by reference TRBV28 and TRBJ2-3, the full variable domain reads DVKVTQSSRYLVKRTGEKVFLECVQDMDHENMFWYRQDPGLGLRLIYFSYDVKMKEKGDIPEGYSVSREKKERFSLILESASTNQTSMYLCASTISGGATDTQYFGPGTRLTVL.

This clonotype was detected only once. V gene TRBV20-1 combines with J gene TRBJ2-2; the D gene is possibly TRBD1 (6 bases). Germline loops: CDR1 DFQATT, CDR2 SNEGSKA (reference sequence). This CDR3 comprises 18 residues. V lost 0 bases and J lost 5, with 22 bases in between. The CDR3 protein is CSARDSWDTDKFTGELFF. The CDR3 DNA reads TGCAGTGCTAGAGATAGCTGGGACACGGACAAATTTACCGGGGAGCTGTTTTTT.

This clonotype was counted many times. Written as DNA, the CDR3 is TGCAGCGTTGAGGGGGGAATAGGGGAGCAGTACTTC. Its translation: CSVEGGIGEQYF. The rearrangement joins TRBV29-1 to TRBJ2-7, with D perhaps TRBD2 (6 bases). The V end lost 3 bases, the J end lost 7 bases, and 13 bases lay between the germline ends. The germline gives CDR1 SQVTM, CDR2 ANQGSEA. CDR3 length: 12 amino acids.

There are many counts of this clonotype. This rearrangement joins TRBV5-4 to TRBJ2-3; either TRBD1 or TRBD2 may fit D (5 bases each). This CDR3 is 15 amino acids long. The V gene lost 4 bases and the J gene lost 8 bases, with 20 bases spanning the gap. Germline-derived CDR1 and CDR2 are SGHNT and YYREEE (reference sequence). The CDR3 loop reads CASSRLQGATGTQYF. The CDR3, as DNA: TGTGCCAGCAGCAGGTTGCAGGGAGCCACGGGTACGCAGTATTTT.

This clonotype was detected ten times or more. The chain is built from TRBV5-1 and TRBJ1-5, with D uncertain. The CDR3 covers 15 residues. The V gene lost 1 base and the J gene lost 0 bases, with 8 bases spanning the gap. Looked up from germline, CDR1 is SGHRS and CDR2 is YFSETQ. CDR3 nucleotide sequence: TGCGCCAGCAGCTTGACGGGAGATAGCAATCAGCCCCAGCATTTT. Its translation is CASSLTGDSNQPQHF. The full variable domain, with the rest looked up from reference TRBV5-1 and TRBJ1-5, is KAGVTQTPRYLIKTRGQQVTLSCSPISGHRSVSWYQQTPGQGLQFLFEYFSETQRNKGNFPGRFSGRQFSNSRSEMNVSTLELGDSALYLCASSLTGDSNQPQHFGDGTRLSIL.